The 22 T cell receptor beta chains in this list originate from one sample, sequenced in a study of shared clonotypes between healthy human individuals (dated by TCRdb to 2020 to 2021). Preparation of the library involved the immunoSEQ multiplex PCR assay. TCRdb carries this immuneACCESS record with in-frame sequences only. Its versions omit some clonotypes, under half of them owing to an unresolved V gene in the studies checked, with the rest unexplained. In all, the sample holds over a million clones, and approximately 97% of those were seen once. The top ten hold approximately 1% of the sample. Sequences were obtained from naive CD4+ T cells sorted from blood. The intended sense of this specimen's cell subset or site label: CD45RA+ positively selected. These receptors were obtained from a man between 25 and 39 years old in good health.

The chain employs TRBV9 and TRBJ2-7; 12 positions match TRBD1. CDR3 size: 15 residues. V was pared by 4 bases and J by 4 bases, with 6 bases of the junction left unmatched. Germline V gives CDR1 SGDLS, CDR2 YYNGEE. In DNA, the CDR3 is TGTGCCAGCAGCTCGCGGGACAGGGGGCCGTACGAGCAGTACTTC. As protein: CASSSRDRGPYEQYF.

The V gene is TRBV28, the J gene TRBJ2-3, with 7 bases identical to TRBD1. This CDR3 is 14 amino acids long. Germline CDR1 and CDR2: MDHEN and SYDVKM. The V and J ends lost 5 bases and 3 bases, in that order; junction bases with no gene match: 5. DNA of the CDR3: TGTGCCAGCAGTGCGGACAGGAGGACAGATACGCAGTATTTT. This codes for CASSADRRTDTQYF.

Written as DNA, the CDR3 is TGTGCCAGCAGTTTATCGACAGGGTTCAAAGATACGCAGTATTTT. It specifies CASSLSTGFKDTQYF. This chain connects TRBV27 to TRBJ2-3; 7 bases are shared with TRBD1. This CDR3 spans 15 amino acids. The V gene's germline CDR1 is MNHEY and CDR2 SMNVEV (reference sequence). V dropped 0 bases and J dropped 5; count of bases not matched to a gene: 5.

This clone was recorded only once. The chain combines TRBV5-1 with TRBJ2-1; 11 bases line up with TRBD2. The germline V gene has CDR1 SGHRS and CDR2 YFSETQ. This CDR3 has 16 amino acids. The junction had 2 bases not matched to a gene; V was cut back by 3 bases and J by 0 bases. The DNA of the CDR3 is TGCGCCAGCAGCTCTAGCGGGGGGAACTCCTACAATGAGCAGTTCTTC. Amino acid sequence: CASSSSGGNSYNEQFF.

A note on this clone: Other DNA sequences in this sample translate to the same CDR3. The V and J genes are TRBV18 and TRBJ2-1; D not certain. Trimming pared 3 bases from V and 0 bases from J, leaving 6 bases between. The germline gives CDR1 KGHSH, CDR2 LQKENI. The CDR3 is made up of 14 amino acids. CDR3 in DNA: TGTGCCAGCTCACCCGGCGTCTCCTACAATGAGCAGTTCTTC. As protein: CASSPGVSYNEQFF.

As to this clone: The sample contains more than one DNA sequence encoding this CDR3. The chain couples TRBV15 to TRBJ2-5; no definite D call. CDR1 LNHNV and CDR2 YYDKDF come from the germline V gene (reference sequence). Trimming took 0 bases from V and 0 from J, leaving 2 bases between them. CDR3 length equals 13 residues. CDR3 region: CATSREYQETQYF. CDR3 coding DNA: TGTGCCACCAGCAGAGAATACCAAGAGACCCAGTACTTC.

This clone was seen just once. This chain connects TRBV28 to TRBJ2-3; 7 positions match TRBD2. CDR1 and CDR2 from the germline V gene are MDHEN and SYDVKM. V lost 5 bases, J lost 3 bases, and 5 bases stayed unmatched. This CDR3 is built from 14 residues. The CDR3 DNA sequence: TGTGCCAGCAGTCCTCCGGGACTAACAGATACGCAGTATTTT. Its translation is CASSPPGLTDTQYF. Full variable domain (outside the CDR3, taken from reference TRBV28 and TRBJ2-3): DVKVTQSSRYLVKRTGEKVFLECVQDMDHENMFWYRQDPGLGLRLIYFSYDVKMKEKGDIPEGYSVSREKKERFSLILESASTNQTSMYLCASSPPGLTDTQYFGPGTRLTVL.

This clone appeared a few times. The V and J genes are TRBV12-5 and TRBJ2-3; unclear D gene. Trimming removed 5 bases at V and 0 bases at J, with 9 bases between. This CDR3 contains 14 residues. Looked up from germline, CDR1 is LGHNT and CDR2 is FRNRAP. CDR3 coding DNA: TGTGCTAGTGGTCAAGGCGGAAGCACAGATACGCAGTATTTT. The encoded protein is CASGQGGSTDTQYF.

V is TRBV29-1 and J is TRBJ1-1; unclear D gene. CDR1 SQVTM and CDR2 ANQGSEA come from the germline V gene. Trimming pared 2 bases from V and 0 bases from J, leaving 10 bases between. This CDR3 spans 14 amino acids. The CDR3 DNA sequence: TGCAGCGTTGAAACAAGGCAGCTGAACACTGAAGCTTTCTTT. Its protein is CSVETRQLNTEAFF. The variable domain in full, completed from reference TRBV29-1 and TRBJ1-1, reads SAVISQKPSRDICQRGTSLTIQCQVDSQVTMMFWYRQQPGQSLTLIATANQGSEATYESGFVIDKFPISRPNLTFSTLTVSNMSPEDSSIYLCSVETRQLNTEAFFGQGTRLTVV.

The chain is built from TRBV4-2 and TRBJ2-3, with D possibly being TRBD2 (5 bases). The CDR3 length is 18 residues. V was cut by 1 base and J by 4 bases, with 21 bases left in between. Germline V gene lookup returns CDR1 LGHNA and CDR2 YNFKEQ. The DNA of the CDR3 is TGTGCCAGCAGCCAAGGCAATCTTGCGGGCGCGGGTTCAGATACGCAGTATTTT. Translating it yields CASSQGNLAGAGSDTQYF.

This chain links TRBV18 with TRBJ2-5; 12 positions agree with TRBD1. CDR1 and CDR2 from the germline V gene are KGHSH and LQKENI. Losses at the gene ends were 1 base for V and 4 bases for J; bases not matched to a gene: 7. This CDR3 region has 17 residues. The CDR3 DNA reads TGTGCCAGCTCACCACTTGGGACAGGGGGCGGAGCAGAGACCCAGTACTTC. Protein sequence: CASSPLGTGGGAETQYF. The full variable domain, its missing parts supplied by reference TRBV18 and TRBJ2-5, is NAGVMQNPRHLVRRRGQEARLRCSPMKGHSHVYWYRQLPEEGLKFMVYLQKENIIDESGMPKERFSAEFPKEGPSILRIQQVVRGDSAAYFCASSPLGTGGGAETQYFGPGTRLLVL.

V and J are TRBV4-3 and TRBJ2-7, with 7 bases that match TRBD2. V dropped 4 bases and J dropped 1; count of bases not matched to a gene: 7. Germline V CDR1 and CDR2: LGHNA, YSLEER. The CDR3 consists of 15 residues. The CDR3 loop is CASSPGEGPSYEQYF. The CDR3 bases are TGCGCCAGCAGCCCTGGGGAGGGCCCTTCCTACGAGCAGTACTTC.

The chain has TRBV28 and TRBJ1-2; D is perhaps TRBD1 (6 bases). Germline CDR1 reads MDHEN; CDR2 reads SYDVKM. The germline V and J ends were trimmed by 5 bases and 8 bases, with 21 bases remaining between them. The CDR3 totals 15 residues. The CDR3 loop reads CASSLRGSGALGYTF. The CDR3 DNA sequence: TGTGCCAGCAGTCTAAGAGGGTCAGGGGCGTTAGGCTACACCTTC.

In DNA form, the CDR3 reads TGTGCCAGCAGTTCCCCGGGACAGGGGAGAAGTCAGCCCCAGCATTTT. Translation: CASSSPGQGRSQPQHF. The rearrangement joins TRBV28 to TRBJ1-5, with 10 bases aligning to TRBD1. Germline V gene lookup returns CDR1 MDHEN and CDR2 SYDVKM. J was trimmed by 6 bases and V by 4 bases; bases with no gene match: 9. The CDR3 is 16 residues long.

With respect to this clone: The same CDR3 arises from other DNA sequences in this sample as well. The V and J genes are TRBV6-6 and TRBJ2-7; D might be TRBD2 (5 bases). Germline V gene data show CDR1 as MNHNY and CDR2 as SVGAGI (reference sequence). V was trimmed by 8 bases and J by 3 bases, leaving 8 bases between them. This CDR3 contains 11 residues. This chain's CDR3 is CASGGSYEQYF. The CDR3 nucleotides read TGTGCCAGCGGAGGCAGCTACGAGCAGTACTTC.

V and J are TRBV5-1 and TRBJ1-4; D is possibly TRBD1 (6 bases). CDR1 is SGHRS and CDR2 is YFSETQ in the germline V gene. The CDR3 runs 13 residues. Between the trimmed V and J ends, which lost 4 bases and 5 bases, there was a span of 9 bases. CDR3 coding DNA: TGCGCCAGCAGCGGGGGCCAAAATGAAAAACTGTTTTTT. This encodes CASSGGQNEKLFF.

The chain recombines TRBV7-3 with TRBJ1-2; 9 bases agree with TRBD1. V was pared by 3 bases and J by 6 bases, with 2 bases of the junction left unmatched. The CDR3 spans 13 residues. Germline CDR1 reads SGHTA; CDR2 reads FQGTGA. The CDR3 nucleotides are TGTGCCAGCAGCTTGACAGGGGGGAATGGCTACACCTTC. Protein sequence: CASSLTGGNGYTF.

As concerns this clone: The same CDR3 can be traced to other DNA sequences in this sample. The chain carries TRBV19 and TRBJ2-5, with D uncertain. Germline V lookup: CDR1 LNHDA, CDR2 SQIVND (reference sequence). There are 12 residues in the CDR3. V shed 4 bases and J shed 4 bases, with 7 bases lying between them. CDR3 DNA: TGTGCCAGTAGTAGACTCGGAGAGACCCAGTACTTC. This sequence encodes CASSRLGETQYF.

The V and J genes are TRBV7-3 and TRBJ2-3, with D uncertain. Germline V lookup: CDR1 SGHTA, CDR2 FQGTGA. The CDR3 has 16 amino acids. V lost 1 base and J 0 bases, leaving 11 bases between the germline ends. The CDR3 DNA follows: TGTGCCAGCAGCTTAAACGACCAGCAAAGCACAGATACGCAGTATTTT. It translates to CASSLNDQQSTDTQYF.

The V gene is TRBV28, the J gene TRBJ2-6, with D unresolved. Germline V gene sequence: CDR1 MDHEN, CDR2 SYDVKM. This CDR3 has 12 amino acids. The ends were cut back, 8 bases at V and 0 bases at J, with 2 bases in the middle. CDR3: CASGSGANVLTF. CDR3 nucleotide sequence: TGTGCCAGCGGCTCTGGGGCCAACGTCCTGACTTTC.

V and J are TRBV2 and TRBJ2-7; 14 nucleotides line up with TRBD2. The junction had 3 bases not matched to a gene; V was cut back by 6 bases and J by 2 bases. Germline CDR1 SNHLY, CDR2 FYNNEI. This CDR3 spans 15 amino acids. In nucleotides, the CDR3 is TGTGCCAGCAGACCGACTAGCGGGAGGGCCTACGAGCAGTACTTC. Its translation is CASRPTSGRAYEQYF.

The V call is TRBV29-1, the J call TRBJ2-5, with D perhaps TRBD2 (5 bases). Looked up from germline, CDR1 is SQVTM and CDR2 is ANQGSEA. Between the trimmed V and J ends, which lost 8 bases and 1 base, there was a span of 14 bases. The CDR3 covers 13 residues. The CDR3 is CSLRGVVQETQYF. The CDR3 region has the DNA TGCAGCCTTCGGGGAGTAGTCCAAGAGACCCAGTACTTC.